This TCR beta chain was captured in a study of blood T cell repertoires in COVID-19. Study details: Italy, Spain and the United States were the sources of the convalescent and acute COVID-19 samples. T cells, B-cell-depleted T cells, or PBMCs supplied cDNA or gDNA.

V was cut by 4 bases and J by 4 bases, with 13 bases left in between. The CDR3 is 14 amino acids. In germline, CDR1 is PRHDT, CDR2 FYEKMQ (reference sequence). Per the authors' pipeline: Scientists estimated how many nucleated cells there were by amplifying reference gene primers. The method was immunoSEQ multiplex PCR; TCRdb's version includes in-frame clones alone and lacks a portion of them. V, J and clone size are those of that table, while D and trimming were read from the DNA. Among 35,000 to 40,000 clones, roughly 90% were seen once, and the ten largest hold roughly 12%. The source material was peripheral blood. The clonotype comes from a man aged 55 to 69 with active COVID-19. The chain joins TRBV13 to TRBJ2-5, with D possibly being TRBD2 (5 bases). CDR3 in amino acids: CASSSGKGVETQYF. Written as DNA, the CDR3 is TGTGCCAGCAGCTCGGGAAAGGGAGTAGAGACCCAGTACTTC.